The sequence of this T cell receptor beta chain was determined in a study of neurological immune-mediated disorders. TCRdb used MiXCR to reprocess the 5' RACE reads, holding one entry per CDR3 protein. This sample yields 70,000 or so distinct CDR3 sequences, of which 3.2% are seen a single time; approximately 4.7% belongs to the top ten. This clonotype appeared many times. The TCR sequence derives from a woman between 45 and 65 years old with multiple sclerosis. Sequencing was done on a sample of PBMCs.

CDR3 in amino acids: CASSGQVSDTGELFF. CDR3 bases: TGCGCCAGCAGCGGTCAGGTCTCCGACACCGGGGAGCTGTTTTTT. The chain links TRBV5-1 to TRBJ2-2, with unresolved D. Trimming shortened V by 4 bases and J by 3 bases, and 13 bases separated the two germline ends. The CDR3 extends over 15 amino acids. Germline loops: CDR1 SGHRS, CDR2 YFSETQ.